What follows describes a single T cell receptor beta chain. Its antigen is unidentified. Reverse transcription of roughly 0.5 to 1 ug RNA was carried out with random hexamers. TCRdb re-analysed the immunoSEQ multiplex PCR reads in MiXCR, keeping a single row per CDR3 protein. The table lists around 100,000 distinct CDR3 sequences, roughly 96% of them singletons. The sample comes from a study of CD8 T cells in Susac syndrome. Background on the study: Susac syndrome patients were untreated, on corticosteroids with some adding intravenous immunoglobulin, or on intravenous immunoglobulin only. Overall study results and limits: There were around 17 Susac-specific public clones in total CD8+ repertoires and several in CD8+ TEMRA repertoires.

V shed 3 bases and J 2 bases; nucleotides not matched to a gene: 7. CDR1 is SGDLS and CDR2 is YYNGEE in the germline V gene. The CDR3 sequence is 16 residues long. The diagnostic criteria for definite or probable disease, as recently defined, were met by the patients with Susac syndrome. The receptor was isolated from a human donor with Susac syndrome. This chain links TRBV9 with TRBJ2-3; 9 bases agree with TRBD2. Input material: CD8+ T cells from PBMCs. The CDR3 region has the DNA TGTGCCAGCAGCGGAATCAGCGGGGGGTTCACAGATACGCAGTATTTT. Translating it yields CASSGISGGFTDTQYF.